The T cell receptor (beta chain) under discussion was sequenced for a study of blood T cell repertoires in COVID-19. Across the study: Sites across the United States, Italy and Spain contributed samples from acute and convalescent COVID-19. Sample material is recorded as cDNA or gDNA derived from T cells, B-cell-depleted T cells, or PBMCs.

Methods used by the authors: Reference gene primer amplification yielded estimated nucleated cell counts. TCRdb's copy holds only in-frame clones and misses some; the assay was immunoSEQ multiplex PCR. Clone size and the V and J calls come from that table; the DNA yielded D and trimming. The sample carries fewer than 250,000 clones, 83% recorded once. Germline V gene lookup returns CDR1 LNHNV and CDR2 YYDKDF (reference sequence). This CDR3 region has 14 residues. Trimming shortened V by 7 bases and J by 6 bases, and 18 bases separated the two germline ends. The sequencing input was peripheral blood. The origin of this receptor is a woman between 50 and 59 years old with acute or convalescent COVID-19. The rearrangement links TRBV15 to TRBJ1-2; no clear D gene. In nucleotides, the CDR3 is TGTGCCACCAAAGAAAACCCCTGGAGGGATGGCTACACCTTC. It yields the protein CATKENPWRDGYTF.